This T cell receptor (beta chain) was sequenced during a study of early T cells in non-severe SARS-CoV-2 infection. Background on the study: RNA in bulk from unsorted whole blood was sequenced, and chains were unpaired.

Researchers attached unique molecular identifiers to individual cDNA molecules. Each CDR3 protein gets one entry after TCRdb re-called the 5' RACE reads with MiXCR. The profile shows roughly 80,000 distinct CDR3 sequences, about an eighth of them singletons. The study's findings and limits: Clonotype matching in VDJdb favored anti-spike CD8 responses and did not capture private and CD4 specificities.

This CDR3 is 14 amino acids long. CDR1 is MGHDK, CDR2 SYGVNS, per germline. V lost 4 bases and J 2 bases, leaving 10 bases between the germline ends. This clonotype was observed at least ten times. Its cognate antigen is unknown. The sequence derives from an adult who was a healthcare worker with PCR-confirmed SARS-CoV-2 infection or an uninfected control (not recorded which). The specimen was whole blood. The chain has TRBV25-1 and TRBJ2-3, with unresolved D. CDR3 in DNA: TGTGCCAGCAGTGTATATGACTCCACAGATACGCAGTATTTT. Its translation is CASSVYDSTDTQYF.